Listed below are T cell receptor beta chains from one sample, sequenced in a study of T cells in localized non-small cell lung cancer. Measured with immunoSEQ multiplex PCR; TCRdb has only the in-frame clones, and not every one. The sample gives roughly 1,200 clones, around 19% of which show up once; 30% is in the top ten. Sequenced material: normal lung tissue next to the tumor, taken before any cancer treatment. The receptors derive from a male donor aged 60 or over with stage I lung adenocarcinoma. The CDR3 runs from the conserved cysteine through the conserved F or W. The D gene is left open where the match is weak. Rows may omit the clone size; those that give it use once, few, many or a size class.

CDR3 | DNA | J | D | V | size
CASSIGPMNTEAFF | TGTGCCAGTAGTATCGGGCCCATGAACACTGAAGCTTTCTTT | TRBJ1-1 | . | TRBV19 | medium-sized
CASSLMAYYTDTQYF | TGTGCCAGCAGCTTGATGGCCTACTACACAGATACGCAGTATTTT | TRBJ2-3 | . | TRBV11-3 | few
CSVAQRGEGNEQFF | TGCAGCGTTGCCCAGCGGGGCGAGGGTAATGAGCAGTTCTTC | TRBJ2-1 | TRBD2 | TRBV29-1 | .
CASSFLPGAFADTQYF | TGTGCCAGCAGCTTTCTCCCGGGGGCTTTTGCAGATACGCAGTATTTT | TRBJ2-3 | . | TRBV11-3 | large
CASSFGTGGYTQYF | TGCGCCAGCAGCTTCGGGACAGGGGGATATACGCAGTATTTT | TRBJ2-3 | TRBD1 | TRBV5-1 | .
CASKRGWGLMNTEAFF | TGTGCCAGCAAAAGGGGTTGGGGATTAATGAACACTGAAGCTTTCTTT | TRBJ1-1 | . | TRBV9 | .
CASSSGTGNYGYGYTF | TGCGCCAGCAGCTCCGGGACAGGGAATTATGGCTATGGCTACACCTTC | TRBJ1-2 | TRBD1 | TRBV5-1 | few
CASSQDQQLNQPQHF | TGTGCCAGCAGCCAAGATCAGCAGCTCAATCAGCCCCAGCATTTT | TRBJ1-5 | . | TRBV14 | .
CASSSQGAGTNEKLFF | TGTGCCAGCAGCTCGCAGGGGGCCGGCACTAATGAAAAACTGTTTTTT | TRBJ1-4 | TRBD1 | TRBV11-3 | few
CASSVEILNTGELFF | TGTGCCAGCAGCGTAGAAATTCTTAACACCGGGGAGCTGTTTTTT | TRBJ2-2 | . | TRBV9 | .
CASSEEEPYSGANVLTF | TGTGCCAGCAGTGAAGAGGAGCCCTACTCTGGGGCCAACGTCCTGACTTTC | TRBJ2-6 | . | TRBV2 | few
CASSRQGLNSGNTIYF | TGTGCCAGCAGCAGACAGGGTCTCAACTCTGGAAACACCATATATTTT | TRBJ1-3 | TRBD1 | TRBV6-8 | .
CSVGLVGYEQYF | TGCAGCGTGGGACTAGTCGGGTACGAGCAGTACTTC | TRBJ2-7 | TRBD2 | TRBV29-1 | .
CASSFGQGGTGEKLFF | TGTGCCAGCAGCTTCGGACAGGGGGGCACAGGTGAAAAACTGTTTTTT | TRBJ1-4 | TRBD1 | TRBV11-3 | .
CATTTGNSNQPQHF | TGTGCCACCACGACAGGGAATAGCAATCAGCCCCAGCATTTT | TRBJ1-5 | TRBD1 | TRBV6-8 | .
CASNQQGPKNTEAFF | TGTGCCAGCAACCAACAGGGTCCTAAGAACACTGAAGCTTTCTTT | TRBJ1-1 | . | TRBV6-8 | few
CASSGDEYTEAFF | TGTGCCAGCAGCGGGGACGAATACACTGAAGCTTTCTTT | TRBJ1-1 | . | TRBV7-2 | few
CASSLLGGGGGYNEQFF | TGTGCCAGCTCACTACTCGGGGGCGGCGGGGGCTACAATGAGCAGTTCTTC | TRBJ2-1 | . | TRBV18 | .
CASSQQGNTEAFF | TGTGCCAGCAGCCAACAGGGTAACACTGAAGCTTTCTTT | TRBJ1-1 | . | TRBV14 | medium-sized
CASSFGVTLNYGYTF | TGTGCCAGCAGCTTTGGGGTTACCTTAAACTATGGCTACACCTTC | TRBJ1-2 | . | TRBV11-3 | .
CASTPGGGSSGGELFF | TGTGCCAGCACTCCAGGTGGGGGATCTTCAGGCGGGGAGCTGTTTTTT | TRBJ2-2 | . | TRBV11-3 | .
CASSTLMARHGYTF | TGTGCCAGCAGCACCTTGATGGCGAGGCATGGCTACACCTTC | TRBJ1-2 | . | TRBV11-3 | few
CASTPWRSSYNEQFF | TGTGCCAGCACTCCTTGGAGGAGCTCCTACAATGAGCAGTTCTTC | TRBJ2-1 | . | TRBV28 | medium-sized
CASSVLSDTYNEQFF | TGTGCCAGCAGCGTACTATCCGACACATACAATGAGCAGTTCTTC | TRBJ2-1 | . | TRBV9 | few
CASSQVWGGVNEQYF | TGTGCCAGCAGCCAAGTCTGGGGGGGAGTCAACGAGCAGTACTTC | TRBJ2-7 | TRBD2 | TRBV6-8 | medium-sized
CASSPTSGGLNSPLHF | TGTGCCAGCTCACCGACGTCAGGGGGACTTAATTCACCCCTCCACTTT | TRBJ1-6 | TRBD1 | TRBV18 | .
CASSGDRGRQETQYF | TGTGCCAGCAGTGGGGACAGGGGGAGGCAAGAGACCCAGTACTTC | TRBJ2-5 | TRBD1 | TRBV6-8 | few
CATSSRGDSYNEQFF | TGTGCCACCAGCAGCCGGGGGGACTCCTACAATGAGCAGTTCTTC | TRBJ2-1 | TRBD2 | TRBV15 | .
CASRRTSGGLSYNEQFF | TGTGCCAGCAGAAGGACTAGCGGGGGGTTGTCCTACAATGAGCAGTTCTTC | TRBJ2-1 | TRBD2 | TRBV11-3 | medium-sized
CASSFTPRGRQETQYF | TGTGCCAGCAGTTTTACGCCGCGGGGACGCCAAGAGACCCAGTACTTC | TRBJ2-5 | . | TRBV28 | few
CASSSRAGNTIYF | TGTGCCAGCAGTTCGAGGGCTGGAAACACCATATATTTT | TRBJ1-3 | . | TRBV9 | .
CSVEDGGLNSYEQYF | TGCAGCGTTGAAGATGGGGGACTTAATAGCTACGAGCAGTACTTC | TRBJ2-7 | . | TRBV29-1 | few
CASSLVGSDNEQFF | TGTGCCAGCAGCTTAGTGGGCAGCGACAATGAGCAGTTCTTC | TRBJ2-1 | . | TRBV7-7 | few
CASSVRDYPYEQYF | TGTGCCAGCAGCGTCCGGGACTACCCCTACGAGCAGTACTTC | TRBJ2-7 | TRBD2 | TRBV9 | few
CASSVEWTTGEQYF | TGTGCCAGCAGCGTAGAATGGACTACTGGGGAGCAGTACTTC | TRBJ2-7 | . | TRBV9 | hyperexpanded
CASSYQDNEKLFF | TGTGCCAGCAGTTATCAGGATAATGAAAAACTGTTTTTT | TRBJ1-4 | . | TRBV6-8 | .
CASTLRTGGSYEQYF | TGTGCCAGCACCTTGAGGACAGGGGGCTCCTACGAGCAGTACTTC | TRBJ2-7 | TRBD1 | TRBV11-3 | .
CASSPQDHSGNTIYF | TGTGCCAGCAGTCCCCAGGACCACTCTGGAAACACCATATATTTT | TRBJ1-3 | . | TRBV6-8 | few
CASSPRMIWGTEAFF | TGTGCCAGCAGCCCGCGAATGATCTGGGGCACTGAAGCTTTCTTT | TRBJ1-1 | . | TRBV9 | few
CASSRYGRLQSRANVLTF | TGTGCCAGCAGCCGATACGGCAGGTTACAAAGTCGGGCCAACGTCCTGACTTTC | TRBJ2-6 | . | TRBV11-3 | .
CASSFDLGRTKNIQYF | TGTGCCAGCAGCTTCGATCTCGGTCGTACCAAAAACATTCAGTACTTC | TRBJ2-4 | . | TRBV11-3 | medium-sized
CASSGGGREETQYF | TGTGCCAGCAGTGGCGGGGGCCGGGAGGAGACCCAGTACTTC | TRBJ2-5 | . | TRBV6-8 | few